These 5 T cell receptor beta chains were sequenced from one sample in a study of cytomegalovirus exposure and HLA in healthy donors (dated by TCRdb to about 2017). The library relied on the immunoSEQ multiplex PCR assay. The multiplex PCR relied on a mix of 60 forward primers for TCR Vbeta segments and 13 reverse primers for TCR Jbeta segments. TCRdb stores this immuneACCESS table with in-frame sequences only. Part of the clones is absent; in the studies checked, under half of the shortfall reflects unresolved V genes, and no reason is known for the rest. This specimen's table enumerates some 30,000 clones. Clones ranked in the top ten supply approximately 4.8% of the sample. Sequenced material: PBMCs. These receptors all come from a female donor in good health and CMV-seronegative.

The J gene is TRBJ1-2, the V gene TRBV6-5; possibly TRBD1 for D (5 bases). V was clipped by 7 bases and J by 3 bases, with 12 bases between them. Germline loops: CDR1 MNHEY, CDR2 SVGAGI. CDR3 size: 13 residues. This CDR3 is CASTPGGHYGYTF. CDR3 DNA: TGTGCCAGCACCCCGGGGGGACACTATGGCTACACCTTC.

CDR3 sequence reads: CASSQVGQSDTEAFF. The DNA of the CDR3 is TGCGCCAGCAGCCAAGTGGGACAGTCAGACACTGAAGCTTTCTTT. The V and J genes are TRBV4-3 and TRBJ1-1, with 7 bases aligning to TRBD1. CDR1 is LGHNA and CDR2 is YSLEER in the germline V gene. J gave up 3 bases and V 1 base, and 5 bases lay outside the gene matches. The CDR3 is 15 amino acids.

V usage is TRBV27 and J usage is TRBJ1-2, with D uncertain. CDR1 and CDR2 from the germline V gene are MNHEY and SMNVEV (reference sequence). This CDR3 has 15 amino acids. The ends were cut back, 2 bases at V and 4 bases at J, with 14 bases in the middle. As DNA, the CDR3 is TGTGCCAGCAGTTTAGACGGCTCCCGAGGCTATGGCTACACCTTC. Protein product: CASSLDGSRGYGYTF.

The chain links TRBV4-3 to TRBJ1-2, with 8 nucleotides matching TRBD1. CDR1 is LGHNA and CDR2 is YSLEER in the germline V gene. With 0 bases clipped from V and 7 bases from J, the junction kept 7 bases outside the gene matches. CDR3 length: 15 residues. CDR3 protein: CASSQDRGQFFGYTF. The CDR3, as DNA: TGCGCCAGCAGCCAAGACAGGGGGCAGTTCTTTGGCTACACCTTC.

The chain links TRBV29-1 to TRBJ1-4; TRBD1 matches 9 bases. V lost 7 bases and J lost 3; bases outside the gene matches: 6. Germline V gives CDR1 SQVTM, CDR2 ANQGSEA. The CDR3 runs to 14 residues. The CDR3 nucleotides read TGCAGCGCCCGGACAGGGGAGGCTAATGAAAAACTGTTTTTT. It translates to CSARTGEANEKLFF.